This T cell receptor beta chain was obtained from a study of STAT5B mutations in CD4+ large granular lymphocyte leukemia. Repertoires were generated with immunoSEQ multiplex PCR, while TCRdb's copy carries only in-frame clones and drops some. The sample has about 35,000 clones, over 60% seen once. This CDR3 is built from 14 residues. V shed 4 bases and J shed 0 bases, with 8 bases lying between them. The germline CDR1 and CDR2 sequences are SEHNR and FQNEAQ (reference sequence). The origin of this receptor is a human donor in good health. V and J are TRBV7-9 and TRBJ2-3; D may be TRBD2 (6 bases). The sequencing sample was made of CD4+ T cells from blood buffy coats. The CDR3 coding sequence is TGTGCCAGCAGCTCTGGGACTAGCACAGATACGCAGTATTTT. Amino acid sequence: CASSSGTSTDTQYF.